Each of the 27 T cell receptor beta chains below was sequenced from the same sample in a study of blood T cell repertoires in COVID-19. Here immunoSEQ multiplex PCR was the method, and the copy in TCRdb shows in-frame clones only, minus some. The repertoire has over 200,000 clones, around 91% of them found once; the top ten carry under 5.5%. What was sequenced was peripheral blood. The receptors were gathered from a woman between 40 and 50 years old with acute or convalescent COVID-19.

This sequence joins TRBV19 and TRBJ1-2; D might be TRBD1 (5 bases). CDR3 length equals 12 residues. V shed 7 bases and J shed 4 bases, with 10 bases lying between them. Germline lookup yields CDR1 LNHDA and CDR2 SQIVND (reference sequence). The CDR3, as DNA: TGTGCCAGTAACGTGGGGGGCTATGGCTACACCTTC. It encodes CASNVGGYGYTF.

V is TRBV5-1 and J is TRBJ1-4; D perhaps matches TRBD1 (5 bases). V was clipped by 4 bases and J by 0 bases, with 19 bases between them. Germline loops: CDR1 SGHRS, CDR2 YFSETQ. This CDR3 has 18 residues. CDR3 residues: CASSLPDSERATNEKLFF. The CDR3 DNA is TGCGCCAGCAGCCTTCCCGACAGTGAAAGGGCAACTAATGAAAAACTGTTTTTT.

This chain joins TRBV9 and TRBJ2-5; TRBD2 matches 10 bases. The CDR3 sequence is 15 residues long. In germline, CDR1 is SGDLS, CDR2 YYNGEE. The junction had 6 bases not matched to a gene; V was cut back by 0 bases and J by 7 bases. The CDR3 is CASSVAPSGGVTQYF. DNA for the CDR3: TGTGCCAGCAGCGTAGCTCCTAGCGGGGGTGTGACCCAGTACTTC. Full variable domain (missing parts from reference TRBV9 and TRBJ2-5): DSGVTQTPKHLITATGQRVTLRCSPRSGDLSVYWYQQSLDQGLQFLIQYYNGEERAKGNILERFSAQQFPDLHSELNLSSLELGDSALYFCASSVAPSGGVTQYFGPGTRLLVL.

The genes are TRBV10-1 and TRBJ2-2, with TRBD2 matching over 12 bases. V was clipped by 4 bases and J by 7 bases; unmatched bases: 4. This CDR3 has 15 amino acids. Germline V gives CDR1 WNHNN, CDR2 SYGVQD (reference sequence). CDR3 DNA: TGCGCCAGCAGTGCTAGCGGGGGGGCCCACGGGGAGCTGTTTTTT. Its protein product is CASSASGGAHGELFF.

The CDR3 nucleotides are TGCGCCAGCAGCAGGGGACTAGCGGGGCGGGATGAGCAGTTCTTC. Translating gives CASSRGLAGRDEQFF. The chain recombines TRBV5-1 with TRBJ2-1; 13 bases are a match to TRBD2. Germline assignment: CDR1 SGHRS and CDR2 YFSETQ. Trimming took 4 bases from V and 8 from J; bases not matched to a gene: 6. This CDR3 has 15 amino acids.

This chain uses TRBV28 with TRBJ2-3; TRBD2 is a possible D gene (7 bases). Germline V gene lookup returns CDR1 MDHEN and CDR2 SYDVKM. CDR3 size: 16 residues. V was trimmed by 8 bases and J by 3 bases, leaving 21 bases between them. CDR3 amino acids: CASSNPPGGPTDTQYF. In DNA, the CDR3 is TGTGCCAGCTCCAACCCCCCGGGGGGCCCTACAGATACGCAGTATTTT. The variable domain in full, with the rest retrieved from reference TRBV28 and TRBJ2-3, is DVKVTQSSRYLVKRTGEKVFLECVQDMDHENMFWYRQDPGLGLRLIYFSYDVKMKEKGDIPEGYSVSREKKERFSLILESASTNQTSMYLCASSNPPGGPTDTQYFGPGTRLTVL.

DNA of the CDR3: TGTGCCATCAGCACACAGAGCTCCTATAATTCACCCCTCCACTTT. It codes for CAISTQSSYNSPLHF. The chain links TRBV10-3 to TRBJ1-6; no firm D call. This CDR3 is 15 amino acids long. Germline V gene data show CDR1 as ENHRY and CDR2 as SYGVKD. Trimming removed 6 bases from V and 0 bases from J, with 9 bases in between.

This sequence joins TRBV11-3 and TRBJ2-2; 7 bases line up with TRBD1. The CDR3 runs 14 residues. The junction had 4 bases not matched to a gene; V was cut back by 5 bases and J by 4 bases. Germline loops: CDR1 SGHNT, CDR2 YENEEA. CDR3 in DNA: TGTGCCAGCAGCCTAGGACAGGTCACCGGGGAGCTGTTTTTT. Protein sequence: CASSLGQVTGELFF.

The chain uses TRBV27 and TRBJ1-5; TRBD1 matches 7 bases. The CDR3 is 16 residues long. CDR1 MNHEY and CDR2 SMNVEV come from the germline V gene (reference sequence). Trimming removed 2 bases from V and 1 base from J; junction bases left unmatched: 5. The CDR3: CASSLGTVGSNQPQHF. CDR3 in DNA: TGTGCCAGCAGTTTAGGGACAGTGGGGAGCAATCAGCCCCAGCATTTT.

The V gene is TRBV3-1 (or the pseudogene TRBV3-2), the J gene TRBJ1-2; 8 bases align to TRBD1. Per germline, CDR1 LGHDT and CDR2 YNNKEL (reference sequence). With V trimmed by 2 bases and J by 7 bases, 6 bases remained unmatched. CDR3 length: 14 residues. The CDR3 spells CASSQLDRERGYTF. CDR3 DNA sequence: TGTGCCAGCAGCCAATTGGACAGGGAACGTGGCTACACCTTC.

The rearrangement joins TRBV7-9 to TRBJ2-3; D perhaps matches TRBD2 (5 bases). The V gene lost 3 bases and the J gene lost 7 bases, with 8 bases spanning the gap. This CDR3 has 12 amino acids. Germline V gene data show CDR1 as SEHNR and CDR2 as FQNEAQ (reference sequence). CDR3 sequence reads: CASSFKDYTQYF. The CDR3, as DNA: TGTGCCAGCAGCTTTAAGGACTATACGCAGTATTTT.

This chain uses TRBV4-1 with TRBJ1-2, with 12 bases lining up with TRBD1. The CDR3 covers 14 residues. CDR1 is MGHRA, CDR2 YSYEKL, per germline. Trimming at V came to 7 bases and at J to 6 bases, leaving 6 bases not matched to a gene. CDR3 amino acids: CASKIGTGGHGYTF. CDR3 nucleotides: TGCGCCAGCAAAATAGGGACAGGGGGCCATGGCTACACCTTC.

V is TRBV4-1 and J is TRBJ1-2; a possible D gene is TRBD1 (6 bases). Looked up from germline, CDR1 is MGHRA and CDR2 is YSYEKL. Trimming stripped 1 base from V and 1 base from J, with 16 bases between. This CDR3 has 17 residues. CDR3: CASSQGTVGIFNYGYTF. The DNA of the CDR3 is TGCGCCAGCAGCCAAGGGACAGTGGGGATATTTAACTATGGCTACACCTTC.

CDR3 coding DNA: TGTGCCAGTAGTCCTTCCAAACTGGAAGAGACCCAGTACTTC. Protein: CASSPSKLEETQYF. The chain couples TRBV19 to TRBJ2-5, with no clear D. V was clipped by 5 bases and J by 3 bases, with 13 bases between them. This CDR3 contains 14 residues. The V gene's germline CDR1 is LNHDA and CDR2 SQIVND (reference sequence). The variable domain in full, completed from reference TRBV19 and TRBJ2-5, reads DGGITQSPKYLFRKEGQNVTLSCEQNLNHDAMYWYRQDPGQGLRLIYYSQIVNDFQKGDIAEGYSVSREKKESFPLTVTSAQKNPTAFYLCASSPSKLEETQYFGPGTRLLVL.

The chain couples TRBV23-1 to TRBJ2-2, with D tentatively TRBD1 (5 bases). TRBV23-1 falls under the ORF class, with uncertain function. The CDR3 extends over 16 amino acids. V lost 2 bases to trimming and J lost 5 bases, with 15 bases between them. The CDR3 is CASSQPAGPETGELFF. CDR3 DNA: TGCGCCAGCAGTCAACCTGCAGGGCCTGAGACCGGGGAGCTGTTTTTT.

The chain recombines TRBV5-4 with TRBJ2-1; TRBD2 might be the D (7 bases). Germline CDR1 and CDR2: SGHNT and YYREEE (reference sequence). The CDR3 is made up of 15 amino acids. Trimming took 3 bases from V and 2 from J, leaving 12 bases between them. The CDR3 is CASSSGGGAYNEQFF. CDR3 DNA: TGTGCCAGCAGCTCGGGGGGCGGGGCCTACAATGAGCAGTTCTTC.

This chain joins TRBV6-1 and TRBJ2-1; D uncertain. Trimming removed 4 bases at V and 6 bases at J, with 19 bases between. CDR3 length equals 16 residues. Germline V gene sequence: CDR1 MNHNS, CDR2 SASEGT. The CDR3 nucleotides are TGTGCCAGCAGTGGGCCGAGGCCTGGCAGTCCCAATGAGCAGTTCTTC. Translating gives CASSGPRPGSPNEQFF.

The chain links TRBV24-1 to TRBJ2-5; 10 bases map to TRBD2. Germline values: CDR1 KGHDR, CDR2 SFDVKD. The trim removed 6 bases at V and 3 bases at J, leaving 3 bases unmatched. The CDR3 consists of 14 residues. CDR3 DNA sequence: TGTGCCACCAGTAATAGCGGGGGGAAAGAGACCCAGTACTTC. As protein: CATSNSGGKETQYF.

The V call is TRBV5-4, the J call TRBJ2-3, with TRBD2 matching over 9 bases. This CDR3 contains 17 residues. Germline CDR1 SGHNT, CDR2 YYREEE (reference sequence). V was clipped by 0 bases and J by 4 bases; unmatched bases: 9. CDR3 coding DNA: TGTGCCAGCAGCTTGGGACTTGGCGGGGGGGCTTCAGATACGCAGTATTTT. This sequence encodes CASSLGLGGGASDTQYF.

This clone has a single count. The CDR3 nucleotides read TGTGCCAGCAGTTTAGGGGGGCAGGCTGAAGCTTTCTTT. It is translated as CASSLGGQAEAFF. V usage is TRBV12-3 or TRBV12-4 and J usage is TRBJ1-1; possibly TRBD1 for D (6 bases). V lost 1 base, J lost 6 bases, and 9 bases lay in between. CDR3 length: 13 amino acids.

The V gene is TRBV3-1 (or the pseudogene TRBV3-2), the J gene TRBJ2-3; D perhaps matches TRBD2 (5 bases). This CDR3 spans 15 amino acids. Germline V CDR1 and CDR2: LGHDT, YNNKEL (reference sequence). The germline V and J ends were trimmed by 3 bases and 4 bases, with 14 bases remaining between them. CDR3 DNA sequence: TGTGCCAGCAGCCAGGGTGAGAGGGCGTCAGATACGCAGTATTTT. The encoded protein is CASSQGERASDTQYF.

V is TRBV5-8 and J is TRBJ1-2, with no clear D. The CDR3 runs to 14 residues. Between the trimmed V and J ends, which lost 5 bases and 7 bases, there was a span of 18 bases. The V gene's germline CDR1 is SGHTS and CDR2 YDEGEE. CDR3 region: CASSRDKAFFGYTF. In DNA form, the CDR3 reads TGTGCCAGCAGTCGCGACAAAGCATTTTTTGGCTACACCTTC.

The chain recombines TRBV27 with TRBJ1-3; 9 positions match TRBD1. With V trimmed by 4 bases and J by 2 bases, 3 bases remained unmatched. This CDR3 contains 15 residues. Germline V CDR1 and CDR2: MNHEY, SMNVEV (reference sequence). The CDR3 protein is CASSSGQGTGNTIYF. The CDR3 DNA reads as TGTGCCAGCAGTTCCGGACAGGGGACTGGAAACACCATATATTTT.

The chain couples TRBV2 to TRBJ2-3; D may be TRBD2 (6 bases). Between the trimmed V and J ends, which lost 9 bases and 0 bases, there was a span of 13 bases. The germline V gene has CDR1 SNHLY and CDR2 FYNNEI. The CDR3 consists of 14 residues. The CDR3 sequence is CARFDGTSTDTQYF. As DNA, the CDR3 is TGTGCCAGATTCGACGGGACTAGCACAGATACGCAGTATTTT.

V is TRBV2 and J is TRBJ2-2; 13 positions agree with TRBD2. Losses at the gene ends were 9 bases for V and 4 bases for J; bases not matched to a gene: 5. Germline V gives CDR1 SNHLY, CDR2 FYNNEI. The CDR3 spans 15 residues. CDR3 sequence (DNA): TGTGCCAGACAGGGACTAGCGGGACCCACCGGGGAGCTGTTTTTT. Amino acid sequence: CARQGLAGPTGELFF.

The V and J genes are TRBV19 and TRBJ1-1, with 8 bases identical to TRBD1. CDR1 and CDR2 (germline): LNHDA, SQIVND (reference sequence). V lost 7 bases and J lost 1; bases outside the gene matches: 11. This CDR3 contains 16 residues. Here the CDR3 reads CASTERQGNPNTEAFF. The DNA of the CDR3 is TGTGCCAGTACCGAAAGACAGGGGAATCCGAACACTGAAGCTTTCTTT.

Concerning this clone itself: At one of its ends the junction is not consistent with the germline gene, which may arise from a read error. The gene calls are TRBV3-1 (or the pseudogene TRBV3-2) and TRBJ1-1; D call uncertain. The CDR3 has 13 residues. Germline CDR1 LGHDT, CDR2 YNNKEL (reference sequence). Here the CDR3 reads CASSQEGGTIGLF. DNA for the CDR3: TGTGCCAGCAGCCAAGAAGGAGGAACAATCGGGCTCTTT.